This TCR beta chain was retrieved from a study of shared clonotypes between healthy human individuals. This clone was observed a handful of times. V dropped 4 bases and J dropped 2 bases, with 14 bases sitting between them. The CDR3 covers 15 residues. CDR1 SGHNT and CDR2 YYREEE come from the germline V gene (reference sequence). Libraries were prepared by immunoSEQ multiplex PCR; TCRdb keeps only in-frame clonotypes and omits some of them. The repertoire holds roughly 500,000 clones, with 75% to 85% as singletons. For genomic DNA, unsorted samples relied on 85 million to 100 million PBMCs. Input material: PBMCs. V and J are TRBV5-4 and TRBJ2-3; D remains unclear. This sequence was found in a woman in her forties in good health. Some clones in this sample may be carry-over from other donors' samples. DNA of the CDR3: TGTGCCAGCAGCCCCCCCGGAGTCAACACAGATACGCAGTATTTT. It yields the protein CASSPPGVNTDTQYF.